The 5 T cell receptor beta chains reported below all come from one sample, sequenced in a study of metastatic and nonmetastatic thyroid tumors. TCRdb reassembled clones from the PCR reads with MiXCR. The sample contains approximately 82,000 clones, around an eighth of which appear only once. The entire patient cohort was treatment-naive prior to thyroid surgery. The sequencing sample was made of tumor tissue. The receptors derive from a female donor with papillary thyroid cancer or a benign thyroid nodule (not recorded which). Some clones in this sample may be carry-over from other donors' samples.

This chain joins TRBV7-2 and TRBJ2-5; 16 bases line up with TRBD2. CDR1 is SGHTA and CDR2 is FQGNSA in the germline V gene. J gave up 11 bases and V 1 base, and 7 bases lay outside the gene matches. This CDR3 comprises 16 residues. As DNA, the CDR3 is TGTGCCAGCAGCTTAGGATTGGGACTAGCGGGAGGGCGGCAGTACTTC. Its protein is CASSLGLGLAGGRQYF.

On this clone: This may be a read error: a much more frequent sequence differs by one nucleotide. The gene calls are TRBV18 and TRBJ2-5, with 9 bases matching TRBD1. CDR3 length equals 14 residues. Germline V gene lookup returns CDR1 KGHSH and CDR2 LQKENI. CDR3 protein: CASSSRDREDTQYF. CDR3 sequence (DNA): TGTGCCAGCTCATCGCGGGACAGGGAAGATACCCAGTACTTC.

The genes are TRBV20-1 and TRBJ2-3; 11 bases match TRBD2. V trimming: 5 bases; J trimming: 2 bases; junction bases outside the gene matches: 6. The length of the CDR3 is 15 residues. CDR1 is DFQATT, CDR2 SNEGSKA, per germline (reference sequence). In nucleotides, the CDR3 is TGCAGTGCTCCTATAGCGGGAGGGCCCACAGATACGCAGTATTTT. This encodes CSAPIAGGPTDTQYF.

The chain joins TRBV10-2 to TRBJ2-2; D possibly matches TRBD1 or TRBD2 (5 bases each). The germline V gene has CDR1 WSHSY and CDR2 SAAADI. V lost 7 bases and J lost 2, with 17 bases in between. The CDR3 has 16 residues. This chain's CDR3 is CASTLKPGLNTGELFF. The CDR3 DNA reads TGCGCCAGCACGCTTAAGCCGGGGCTTAACACCGGGGAGCTGTTTTTT.

This clone occurred many times. The V gene is TRBV6-1, the J gene TRBJ1-5; D is undetermined. Between the trimmed V and J ends, which lost 8 bases and 2 bases, there was a span of 13 bases. Germline lookup yields CDR1 MNHNS and CDR2 SASEGT. The CDR3 length is 14 residues. The CDR3 protein is CASHEASGNQPQHF. The DNA for the CDR3 is TGTGCCAGCCATGAAGCCAGCGGCAATCAGCCCCAGCATTTT.